These 26 T cell receptor beta chains originate from one sample sequenced in a study of blood T cell repertoires in COVID-19. Generated by immunoSEQ multiplex PCR, the TCRdb table keeps only in-frame clones and is missing some. The sample shows tens of thousands of clones, 79% of them seen only once. Sequencing input: peripheral blood. These receptor sequences come from a woman of 80 years or more with active or convalescent COVID-19.

V usage is TRBV2 and J usage is TRBJ1-5; a weak D match, TRBD1 (5 bases). This CDR3 has 13 residues. V dropped 3 bases and J dropped 7 bases, with 10 bases sitting between them. Germline-derived CDR1 and CDR2 are SNHLY and FYNNEI. The CDR3 loop is CASSDGGLQPQHF. The CDR3 DNA follows: TGTGCCAGCAGTGATGGGGGGTTACAGCCCCAGCATTTT. Looking up the rest from reference TRBV2 and TRBJ1-5 gives the full variable domain: EPEVTQTPSHQVTQMGQEVILRCVPISNHLYFYWYRQILGQKVEFLVSFYNNEISEKSEIFDDQFSVERPDGSNFTLKIRSTKLEDSAMYFCASSDGGLQPQHFGDGTRLSIL.

This clone was detected a few times. Other DNA sequences in the same sample also yield this CDR3. The chain joins TRBV5-1 to TRBJ2-2; 9 bases align to TRBD1. The CDR3 is 14 amino acids. V dropped 3 bases and J dropped 5; count of bases not matched to a gene: 2. The germline V gene encodes CDR1 SGHRS and CDR2 YFSETQ. The CDR3 DNA is TGCGCCAGCAGCTGGGGACAGGGTACCGGGGAGCTGTTTTTT. Translating it yields CASSWGQGTGELFF.

This chain uses TRBV9 with TRBJ1-1; no firm D call. V was clipped by 6 bases and J by 4 bases, with 13 bases between them. The CDR3 has 13 residues. Germline V CDR1 and CDR2: SGDLS, YYNGEE. CDR3 protein: CASKPTGSTEAFF. For the CDR3, the DNA is TGTGCCAGCAAACCGACCGGGAGCACTGAAGCTTTCTTT. Drawing the rest from reference TRBV9 and TRBJ1-1, the complete variable domain is DSGVTQTPKHLITATGQRVTLRCSPRSGDLSVYWYQQSLDQGLQFLIQYYNGEERAKGNILERFSAQQFPDLHSELNLSSLELGDSALYFCASKPTGSTEAFFGQGTRLTVV.

This clone was seen just once. V gene TRBV12-3 or TRBV12-4 combines with J gene TRBJ2-1, with 8 bases identical to TRBD2. J was trimmed by 9 bases and V by 3 bases; bases with no gene match: 4. The CDR3 runs 13 residues. CDR3 sequence: CASSFAGGGEQFF. The CDR3, as DNA: TGTGCCAGCAGTTTTGCGGGGGGCGGTGAGCAGTTCTTC.

As to this clone: One end of the junction is discordant with germline, which a read error may explain. CDR3 bases: TGCGCCAACAGCCGGATAGCGGGCCTGGACGGCGAGCAGTACTTC. Translating gives CANSRIAGLDGEQYF. The genes are TRBV5-1 and TRBJ2-7, with 7 bases lining up with TRBD2. CDR1 is SGHRS, CDR2 YFSETQ, per germline. The CDR3 is made up of 15 amino acids. The full variable domain, rest sourced from reference TRBV5-1 and TRBJ2-7, is KAGVTQTPRYLIKTRGQQVTLSCSPISGHRSVSWYQQTPGQGLQFLFEYFSETQRNKGNFPGRFSGRQFSNSRSEMNVSTLELGDSALYLCANSRIAGLDGEQYFGPGTRLTVT.

The chain is built from TRBV9 and TRBJ2-7; D is perhaps TRBD2 (7 bases). Trimming stripped 0 bases from V and 5 bases from J, with 18 bases between. Germline V gene lookup returns CDR1 SGDLS and CDR2 YYNGEE. This CDR3 comprises 16 residues. The CDR3 sequence is CASSVAQNGGAHEQYF. The CDR3 coding sequence is TGTGCCAGCAGCGTAGCCCAGAATGGGGGGGCCCACGAGCAGTACTTC.

The V and J genes are TRBV19 and TRBJ1-1; D unresolved. This CDR3 comprises 14 residues. The germline V gene has CDR1 LNHDA and CDR2 SQIVND (reference sequence). V lost 3 bases, J lost 5 bases, and 13 bases lay in between. CDR3 sequence (DNA): TGTGCCAGTAGTATTCTTTCCAGTTCTACTGAAGCTTTCTTT. Translating gives CASSILSSSTEAFF.

The rearrangement links TRBV3-1 (or the pseudogene TRBV3-2) to TRBJ1-6; D might be TRBD1 (5 bases). Trimming left V 1 base short and J 5 bases short, with 12 bases between. The CDR3 runs 16 residues. Germline-derived CDR1 and CDR2 are LGHDT and YNNKEL (reference sequence). CDR3: CASSQGWGVNNSPLHF. DNA of the CDR3: TGTGCCAGCAGCCAAGGGTGGGGGGTAAATAATTCACCCCTCCACTTT.

A note on this clone: At one end, the junction sequence differs from germline, possibly due to a read error. CDR3 protein: CACSRNPPGQGGDGYTF. CDR3 in DNA: TGTGCCTGTAGTAGGAATCCACCGGGACAGGGAGGAGATGGCTACACCTTC. This chain uses TRBV19 with TRBJ1-2; 9 bases fit TRBD1. CDR1 LNHDA and CDR2 SQIVND come from the germline V gene (reference sequence). The CDR3 spans 17 residues.

Only a few counts were recorded for this clone. CDR3 loop: CASSIYASTEAFF. The CDR3 bases are TGTGCCAGCAGCATATATGCCAGCACTGAAGCTTTCTTT. The rearrangement uses TRBV7-3 and TRBJ1-1; no reliable D call. This CDR3 is built from 13 residues. Germline CDR1 and CDR2: SGHTA and FQGTGA. The V end was cut by 5 bases, the J end by 4 bases, with 11 bases between.

This clone was recorded only once. V gene TRBV5-1 combines with J gene TRBJ2-5; tentatively, D is TRBD1 (5 bases). From germline, CDR1 is SGHRS and CDR2 YFSETQ. The V end lost 0 bases, the J end lost 6 bases, and 12 bases lay between the germline ends. This CDR3 is 14 amino acids long. This CDR3 reads CASSLEQGGKTQYF. CDR3 bases: TGCGCCAGCAGCTTGGAGCAGGGCGGAAAGACCCAGTACTTC.

The rearrangement links TRBV4-1 to TRBJ2-5; the match to TRBD1 covers 11 bases. The germline V gene encodes CDR1 MGHRA and CDR2 YSYEKL. The CDR3 has 18 amino acids. Trimming removed 3 bases from V and 2 bases from J; junction bases left unmatched: 11. CDR3 loop: CASSQTGQGAGHQETQYF. Written as DNA, the CDR3 is TGCGCCAGCAGCCAGACCGGACAGGGGGCCGGGCATCAAGAGACCCAGTACTTC.

This chain joins TRBV19 and TRBJ2-3; D is unclear. The CDR3 contains 12 residues. Germline V gives CDR1 LNHDA, CDR2 SQIVND (reference sequence). V was cut by 5 bases and J by 5 bases, with 8 bases left in between. The CDR3, as DNA: TGTGCCAGTAGTCCCAGAGGAGATACGCAGTATTTT. This codes for CASSPRGDTQYF.

This rearrangement joins TRBV6-5 to TRBJ2-3; 8 bases align to TRBD1. This CDR3 has 14 residues. Germline values: CDR1 MNHEY, CDR2 SVGAGI. The V segment lost 2 bases and the J segment 6 bases; nucleotides outside the gene matches: 4. The CDR3, as DNA: TGTGCCAGCAGTTACCGGCAGGGGGCCGATACGCAGTATTTT. It translates to CASSYRQGADTQYF.

The chain joins TRBV6-5 to TRBJ1-4, with D hard to call. CDR3 size: 15 residues. Germline V lookup: CDR1 MNHEY, CDR2 SVGAGI. V dropped 5 bases and J dropped 4 bases, with 14 bases sitting between them. The CDR3 nucleotides read TGTGCCAGCAGTCTTCCTCAGAGCGGTAATGAAAAACTGTTTTTT. This translates into CASSLPQSGNEKLFF.

The CDR3 DNA is TGTGCCAGCAGTCTGGGGGGGGTTCAAGACTATGGCTACACCTTC. Protein: CASSLGGVQDYGYTF. V gene TRBV6-5 combines with J gene TRBJ1-2; a weak D match, TRBD1 (5 bases). Germline V lookup: CDR1 MNHEY, CDR2 SVGAGI. V dropped 5 bases and J dropped 3 bases, with 16 bases sitting between them. The CDR3 runs 15 residues.

This chain connects TRBV7-2 to TRBJ2-6; the match to TRBD2 covers 7 bases. In germline, CDR1 is SGHTA, CDR2 FQGNSA. The V and J ends lost 2 bases and 0 bases, in that order; junction bases with no gene match: 10. The CDR3 sequence is 19 residues long. The CDR3 DNA reads as TGTGCCAGCAGCTTACGTTTGACGGGGGGTGACTCTGGGGCCAACGTCCTGACTTTC. This gives the protein CASSLRLTGGDSGANVLTF.

The chain links TRBV27 to TRBJ2-3; the match to TRBD2 covers 13 bases. Unmatched junction bases numbered 8, after V lost 5 bases and J lost 6 bases. CDR1 and CDR2 (germline): MNHEY, SMNVEV (reference sequence). The CDR3 consists of 16 residues. The CDR3 bases are TGTGCCAGCAGTCCCCTGACTAGCGGGAGGTGGGATACGCAGTATTTT. Encoded protein: CASSPLTSGRWDTQYF.

The chain is built from TRBV12-3 or TRBV12-4 and TRBJ1-5; 7 bases map to TRBD1. CDR3 length: 12 amino acids. V shed 6 bases, J shed 7 bases, and the junction held 3 bases outside the gene matches. CDR3 in amino acids: CASRRQGQPQHF. CDR3 DNA: TGTGCCAGCAGAAGACAGGGACAGCCCCAGCATTTT.

This chain links TRBV7-2 with TRBJ1-1, with TRBD1 matching over 9 bases. This CDR3 region has 15 residues. CDR1 and CDR2 (germline): SGHTA, FQGNSA. After removal of 6 bases from V and 5 bases from J, the junction contained 10 bases not matched to a gene. Here the CDR3 reads CASRPQGQGSTEAFF. CDR3 in DNA: TGTGCCAGCAGACCACAGGGACAGGGCTCGACTGAAGCTTTCTTT. Full variable domain (outside the CDR3, taken from reference TRBV7-2 and TRBJ1-1): GAGVSQSPSNKVTEKGKDVELRCDPISGHTALYWYRQSLGQGLEFLIYFQGNSAPDKSGLPSDRFSAERTGGSVSTLTIQRTQQEDSAVYLCASRPQGQGSTEAFFGQGTRLTVV.

This chain links TRBV7-9 with TRBJ2-1; D is ambiguous. Germline V gene data show CDR1 as SEHNR and CDR2 as FQNEAQ (reference sequence). The CDR3 length is 13 residues. V gave up 1 base and J gave up 8 bases, with 9 bases separating them. CDR3 DNA sequence: TGTGCCAGCAGCTTAGGTGGTAGCTATGAGCAGTTCTTC. Translating it yields CASSLGGSYEQFF.

This clone was recorded once. The genes are TRBV29-1 and TRBJ1-3, with D tentatively TRBD1 (5 bases). This CDR3 has 13 residues. V was pared by 3 bases and J by 0 bases, with 6 bases between. In germline, CDR1 is SQVTM, CDR2 ANQGSEA. The CDR3 bases are TGCAGCGTTGAGACAGCCTCTGGAAACACCATATATTTT. Residues: CSVETASGNTIYF. The full variable domain, with the rest looked up from reference TRBV29-1 and TRBJ1-3, is SAVISQKPSRDICQRGTSLTIQCQVDSQVTMMFWYRQQPGQSLTLIATANQGSEATYESGFVIDKFPISRPNLTFSTLTVSNMSPEDSSIYLCSVETASGNTIYFGEGSWLTVV.

The chain links TRBV28 to TRBJ2-3, with 7 bases lining up with TRBD2. V dropped 1 base and J dropped 4; count of bases not matched to a gene: 14. Germline lookup yields CDR1 MDHEN and CDR2 SYDVKM. This CDR3 spans 18 amino acids. The CDR3 here is CASSLSYFGAGAADTQYF. DNA for the CDR3: TGTGCCAGCAGTTTATCGTACTTCGGGGCGGGAGCGGCAGATACGCAGTATTTT.

The V and J genes are TRBV27 and TRBJ2-5; 12 nucleotides match TRBD2. The V gene's germline CDR1 is MNHEY and CDR2 SMNVEV (reference sequence). Losses at the gene ends were 8 bases for V and 5 bases for J; bases not matched to a gene: 18. This CDR3 region has 18 residues. CDR3 nucleotide sequence: TGTGCCAGCCTCGGGACTAGCGGGCTCCAAGATCGGGGGGAGACCCAGTACTTC. It yields the protein CASLGTSGLQDRGETQYF.

The chain joins TRBV7-2 to TRBJ2-2; 10 bases are a match to TRBD2. J was trimmed by 6 bases and V by 0 bases; bases with no gene match: 4. Germline V CDR1 and CDR2: SGHTA, FQGNSA. This CDR3 has 16 amino acids. The CDR3 is CASSLAPSGSSGELFF. The CDR3 DNA sequence: TGTGCCAGCAGCTTAGCTCCTAGCGGGAGTTCCGGGGAGCTGTTTTTT.

The chain joins TRBV25-1 to TRBJ2-7; perhaps TRBD1 as D (6 bases). Trimming stripped 4 bases from V and 5 bases from J, with 12 bases between. Per the germline V gene, CDR1 is MGHDK and CDR2 is SYGVNS. This CDR3 contains 13 residues. Here the CDR3 DNA reads TGTGCCAGCAGTGTCAGGGGTTTACACGAGCAGTACTTC. Translation: CASSVRGLHEQYF.